One and the same sample provided the 29 T cell receptor beta chains below, sequenced in a study of beta chain features in type 1 diabetes. The authors reverse transcribed all of the isolated RNA, so sequencing captured expressed TCRB transcripts. Here immunoSEQ multiplex PCR was the method, and the copy in TCRdb shows in-frame clones only, minus some. The sample holds more than 150,000 clones, about 13% seen once. The sample taken for sequencing was central memory CD4+ T cells from blood. The source is a woman younger than 30 in good health.

The rearrangement links TRBV6-6 to TRBJ1-2; 7 bases are shared with TRBD1. CDR1 is MNHNY and CDR2 is SVGAGI in the germline V gene (reference sequence). The CDR3 is 15 residues long. V shed 6 bases, J shed 2 bases, and the junction held 9 bases outside the gene matches. Written as DNA, the CDR3 is TGTGCCAGCAGCAAGGGACAGCCTTCCAACTATGGCTACACCTTC. Translated: CASSKGQPSNYGYTF.

The chain couples TRBV5-6 to TRBJ2-3, with 7 bases identical to TRBD2. The CDR3 runs 15 residues. From germline, CDR1 is SGHDT and CDR2 YYEEEE. Trimming at V came to 4 bases and at J to 6 bases, leaving 11 bases not matched to a gene. In DNA form, the CDR3 reads TGTGCCAGCAGCCCGCCCGGGGGGAGCGCTGATACGCAGTATTTT. Its translation is CASSPPGGSADTQYF.

The CDR3 protein is CASSIVFGNLASDTQYF. For the CDR3, the DNA is TGTGCCAGTAGTATAGTTTTCGGGAATCTTGCTTCAGATACGCAGTATTTT. This chain joins TRBV19 and TRBJ2-3; tentative D call: TRBD2 (5 bases). The CDR3 is made up of 17 amino acids. V was shortened by 1 base and J by 4 bases, with 18 bases between the two germline ends. Germline CDR1 reads LNHDA; CDR2 reads SQIVND (reference sequence). Together with reference TRBV19 and TRBJ2-3, the CDR3 gives the full variable domain: DGGITQSPKYLFRKEGQNVTLSCEQNLNHDAMYWYRQDPGQGLRLIYYSQIVNDFQKGDIAEGYSVSREKKESFPLTVTSAQKNPTAFYLCASSIVFGNLASDTQYFGPGTRLTVL.

This clone was seen only a few times. The chain joins TRBV29-1 to TRBJ2-3; perhaps TRBD2 as D (6 bases). Germline V lookup: CDR1 SQVTM, CDR2 ANQGSEA. Trimming took off 4 bases at V and 5 bases at J, with 13 bases between the two ends. The CDR3 totals 13 residues. The CDR3 DNA sequence: TGCAGCGTTGTTGCGGGGAGAAAAGATACGCAGTATTTT. It translates to CSVVAGRKDTQYF.

This clone was counted only a few times. V usage is TRBV5-1 and J usage is TRBJ2-7; D not resolved. Germline CDR1 is SGHRS and CDR2 is YFSETQ. The CDR3 runs to 12 residues. V lost 4 bases and J lost 0, with 5 bases in between. The CDR3 loop is CASSIGSYEQYF. The CDR3 DNA reads as TGCGCCAGCAGCATCGGCTCCTACGAGCAGTACTTC.

This clone was detected only a few times. The chain employs TRBV7-2 and TRBJ2-1; 13 nucleotides agree with TRBD2. This CDR3 has 16 residues. Per the germline V gene, CDR1 is SGHTA and CDR2 is FQGNSA. Losses at the gene ends were 4 bases for V and 8 bases for J; bases not matched to a gene: 8. CDR3 region: CASSSRTSGSIHEQFF. In DNA, the CDR3 is TGTGCCAGCAGCTCCCGGACTAGCGGGAGTATCCATGAGCAGTTCTTC.

In this sample, this clone turned up a few times. V and J are TRBV2 and TRBJ2-5; 9 bases are a match to TRBD2. The CDR3 is 15 amino acids. CDR1 SNHLY and CDR2 FYNNEI come from the germline V gene. The J segment lost 4 bases and the V segment lost 4 bases, leaving 7 bases of the junction unmatched. The CDR3 sequence: CASSGGGRASETQYF. The DNA of the CDR3 is TGTGCCAGCAGTGGCGGCGGGAGGGCATCAGAGACCCAGTACTTC.

DNA for the CDR3: TGTGCCTGGAGCGGACCGGGACTAGACACAGATACGCAGTATTTT. Translated, it gives CAWSGPGLDTDTQYF. The chain joins TRBV30 to TRBJ2-3; 8 bases align to TRBD2. CDR1 and CDR2 from the germline V gene are GTSNPN and SVGIG (reference sequence). J was trimmed by 2 bases and V by 3 bases; bases with no gene match: 7. The CDR3 is 15 amino acids.

This rearrangement joins TRBV7-9 to TRBJ2-7; 10 positions agree with TRBD1. This CDR3 has 15 residues. Germline V lookup: CDR1 SEHNR, CDR2 FQNEAQ (reference sequence). V shed 2 bases, J shed 3 bases, and the junction held 4 bases outside the gene matches. CDR3 DNA: TGTGCCAGCAGCTTACCGGGGACAGGGGACTACGAGCAGTACTTC. Translating it yields CASSLPGTGDYEQYF.

This clone appeared a few times. J is TRBJ2-1 and V is TRBV4-3; 7 nucleotides agree with TRBD2. The V and J ends lost 0 bases and 5 bases, in that order; junction bases with no gene match: 4. The CDR3 has 15 amino acids. Germline CDR1 LGHNA, CDR2 YSLEER. The CDR3 DNA is TGCGCCAGCAGCCAAGAAAGAGGGACTAACAATGAGCAGTTCTTC. Translation: CASSQERGTNNEQFF.

This clone was observed a handful of times. The V call is TRBV4-1, the J call TRBJ1-2; TRBD1 might be the D (5 bases). CDR3 length: 14 residues. V dropped 0 bases and J dropped 8 bases, with 13 bases sitting between them. Looked up from germline, CDR1 is MGHRA and CDR2 is YSYEKL. The CDR3, as DNA: TGCGCCAGCAGCCAAGATTCCAGGGATCGGGGCTACACCTTC. This gives the protein CASSQDSRDRGYTF.

The table lists this clone with a few counts. The rearrangement joins TRBV18 to TRBJ2-7; 10 bases are a match to TRBD2. After removal of 4 bases from V and 5 bases from J, the junction contained 8 bases not matched to a gene. The V gene's germline CDR1 is KGHSH and CDR2 LQKENI. The CDR3 totals 15 residues. The DNA for the CDR3 is TGTGCCAGCTCACGACGGACTAGCGGAGAGGACGAGCAGTACTTC. Its protein product is CASSRRTSGEDEQYF.

This clone was picked up a small number of times. The V and J genes are TRBV7-2 and TRBJ1-3; D gene uncertain. CDR1 is SGHTA and CDR2 is FQGNSA in the germline V gene. The CDR3 contains 15 residues. The germline V and J ends were trimmed by 1 base and 4 bases, with 11 bases remaining between them. CDR3 DNA: TGTGCCAGCAGCTTAGACGCATCGGGGGGAAACACCATATATTTT. Protein: CASSLDASGGNTIYF.

This clone was counted only a few times. The chain carries TRBV28 and TRBJ2-1; 12 bases are a match to TRBD2. Germline V gene sequence: CDR1 MDHEN, CDR2 SYDVKM. This CDR3 has 15 amino acids. After removal of 6 bases from V and 9 bases from J, the junction contained 9 bases not matched to a gene. The CDR3 DNA sequence: TGTGCCAGCAGCAAGACTAGCGGGAGATTCAGTGAGCAGTTCTTC. It specifies CASSKTSGRFSEQFF.

This clone was counted once. The genes are TRBV7-9 and TRBJ1-5; D is perhaps TRBD1 (6 bases). Germline V gives CDR1 SEHNR, CDR2 FQNEAQ (reference sequence). The V gene lost 0 bases and the J gene lost 3 bases, with 9 bases spanning the gap. CDR3 size: 15 residues. CDR3 sequence: CASSLARGSNQPQHF. The DNA of the CDR3 is TGTGCCAGCAGCTTAGCCAGGGGATCCAATCAGCCCCAGCATTTT.

CDR3 amino acids: CASSLRQGVHEQYF. The CDR3 nucleotides are TGTGCCAGCAGCTTAAGACAGGGGGTCCACGAGCAGTACTTC. The genes are TRBV5-4 and TRBJ2-7; 9 nucleotides line up with TRBD1. Unmatched junction bases numbered 5, after V lost 2 bases and J lost 5 bases. Germline V lookup: CDR1 SGHNT, CDR2 YYREEE (reference sequence). The length of the CDR3 is 14 residues.

The rearrangement joins TRBV6-5 to TRBJ1-4; D not resolved. Trimming cost V 6 bases and J 7 bases, with 18 bases left between them. The CDR3 length is 15 residues. Germline-derived CDR1 and CDR2 are MNHEY and SVGAGI. In DNA, the CDR3 is TGTGCCAGCAGCCCAAGGGCAGGAGGGCGTGAAAAACTGTTTTTT. This sequence encodes CASSPRAGGREKLFF.

The chain has TRBV11-1 and TRBJ2-2; D is ambiguous. V lost 5 bases and J 6 bases, leaving 10 bases between the germline ends. The CDR3 runs 13 residues. Germline CDR1 and CDR2: SGHAT and FQDESV (reference sequence). DNA for the CDR3: TGTGCCAGCAGCCCTAAAATGTCCGGGGAGCTGTTTTTT. Translating gives CASSPKMSGELFF.

The V gene is TRBV2, the J gene TRBJ2-7, with a possible D match to TRBD2 (6 bases). Germline CDR1 is SNHLY and CDR2 is FYNNEI. This CDR3 has 11 residues. V gave up 4 bases and J gave up 13 bases, with 14 bases separating them. This chain's CDR3 is CASSVRERVYF. The CDR3 region has the DNA TGTGCCAGCAGTGTACGGGAGAGGGTATACTTC.

Remarks on this clone: The same CDR3 arises from other DNA sequences in this sample as well. The chain is built from TRBV5-1 and TRBJ2-5, with D uncertain. Trimming stripped 0 bases from V and 5 bases from J, with 5 bases between. Per the germline V gene, CDR1 is SGHRS and CDR2 is YFSETQ. The CDR3 totals 12 residues. The CDR3 DNA is TGCGCCAGCAGCTTGGCCAGGGAGACCCAGTACTTC. Translated: CASSLARETQYF.

The chain links TRBV28 to TRBJ2-1, with 7 nucleotides matching TRBD2. The CDR3 has 15 residues. The trim removed 5 bases at V and 3 bases at J, leaving 7 bases unmatched. Germline-derived CDR1 and CDR2 are MDHEN and SYDVKM. This chain's CDR3 is CASSEISGNYNEQFF. CDR3 in DNA: TGTGCCAGCAGTGAGATAAGCGGGAACTACAATGAGCAGTTCTTC.

This clone showed up just a few times. The gene calls are TRBV15 and TRBJ2-1, with 9 bases lining up with TRBD1. The CDR3 sequence is 14 residues long. CDR1 and CDR2 from the germline V gene are LNHNV and YYDKDF (reference sequence). The V gene end was trimmed by 1 base and the J gene end by 8 bases; junction bases not matched to a gene: 3. The CDR3 region is CATSRGGQGYEQFF. CDR3 bases: TGTGCCACCAGCAGAGGAGGACAGGGGTATGAGCAGTTCTTC.

The chain combines TRBV9 with TRBJ2-2, with D perhaps TRBD2 (5 bases). Trimming left V 0 bases short and J 2 bases short, with 14 bases between. The CDR3 consists of 17 residues. Germline loops: CDR1 SGDLS, CDR2 YYNGEE. CDR3 in amino acids: CASSVGVRTGNTGELFF. The CDR3 DNA follows: TGTGCCAGCAGCGTAGGGGTCAGAACGGGAAACACCGGGGAGCTGTTTTTT.

The J gene is TRBJ2-5, the V gene TRBV7-8, with D unclear. V was shortened by 5 bases and J by 5 bases, with 6 bases between the two germline ends. The CDR3 has 11 residues. Germline values: CDR1 SGHVS, CDR2 FQNEAQ. As DNA, the CDR3 is TGTGCCAGCAGCGCACAGGAGACCCAGTACTTC. Translation: CASSAQETQYF.

The table lists this clone with a few counts. This rearrangement joins TRBV7-8 to TRBJ2-3; 16 nucleotides match TRBD2. The CDR3 totals 17 residues. V was pared by 5 bases and J by 1 base, with 3 bases of the junction left unmatched. The germline CDR1 and CDR2 sequences are SGHVS and FQNEAQ. CDR3 sequence (DNA): TGTGCCAGCAGCATGGGACTAGCGGGAGGGCGCACAGATACGCAGTATTTT. Protein product: CASSMGLAGGRTDTQYF.

This rearrangement joins TRBV6-5 to TRBJ1-2; the match to TRBD1 covers 8 bases. The CDR3 has 13 amino acids. Germline V gene lookup returns CDR1 MNHEY and CDR2 SVGAGI. With 2 bases clipped from V and 8 bases from J, the junction kept 4 bases outside the gene matches. CDR3 DNA sequence: TGTGCCAGCAGTTACGGGACAGGAAGAGGCTACACCTTC. This encodes CASSYGTGRGYTF.

Only a few counts were recorded for this clone. The rearrangement joins TRBV2 to TRBJ2-3; the match to TRBD1 covers 8 bases. Per germline, CDR1 SNHLY and CDR2 FYNNEI. The CDR3 runs to 14 residues. Unmatched junction bases numbered 3, after V lost 3 bases and J lost 4 bases. CDR3 DNA: TGTGCCAGCAGTGAGACGGACAGGGCAGATACGCAGTATTTT. Amino acids: CASSETDRADTQYF. The full variable domain, rest sourced from reference TRBV2 and TRBJ2-3, is EPEVTQTPSHQVTQMGQEVILRCVPISNHLYFYWYRQILGQKVEFLVSFYNNEISEKSEIFDDQFSVERPDGSNFTLKIRSTKLEDSAMYFCASSETDRADTQYFGPGTRLTVL.

The chain is built from TRBV7-8 and TRBJ1-1; D gene uncertain. CDR1 and CDR2 (germline): SGHVS, FQNEAQ. CDR3 length: 14 amino acids. Trimming took off 5 bases at V and 0 bases at J, with 10 bases between the two ends. This chain's CDR3 is CASSPRPMNTEAFF. The CDR3 bases are TGTGCCAGCAGCCCCAGGCCCATGAACACTGAAGCTTTCTTT.

This clone was picked up many times. V usage is TRBV15 and J usage is TRBJ2-1; D is perhaps TRBD2 (5 bases). The germline CDR1 and CDR2 sequences are LNHNV and YYDKDF (reference sequence). The CDR3 loop spans 13 amino acids. V lost 4 bases and J 8 bases, leaving 12 bases between the germline ends. This CDR3 reads CATSKDWEHEQFF. The DNA of the CDR3 is TGTGCCACCAGCAAAGACTGGGAGCATGAGCAGTTCTTC.